The 20 T cell receptor beta chains presented below share a single source sample, sequenced in a study of identical twins. MiXCR was run by TCRdb on the 5' RACE reads, yielding one entry per CDR3 protein. This table has hundreds of thousands of distinct CDR3 sequences, 8.5% to 9% appearing once. The same data also contributed to another study, on yellow fever vaccine responses in identical twins.

Sequencing input: PBMCs. All receptors derive from a woman aged 18 to 35 in good health.

This rearrangement joins TRBV29-1 to TRBJ2-1; no clear D. Trimming stripped 4 bases from V and 0 bases from J, with 7 bases between. The germline V gene encodes CDR1 SQVTM and CDR2 ANQGSEA. The CDR3 runs 13 residues. The CDR3 region has the DNA TGCAGCGTTGTCCCAGGCTCCTACAATGAGCAGTTCTTC. It encodes CSVVPGSYNEQFF.

The chain recombines TRBV24-1 with TRBJ2-7; D possibly corresponds to TRBD1 (6 bases). Trimming took off 3 bases at V and 4 bases at J, with 9 bases between the two ends. Germline CDR1 KGHDR, CDR2 SFDVKD. The CDR3 has 13 amino acids. The CDR3 region has the DNA TGTGCCACCAGTGATCCCCAGGGGTACGAGCAGTACTTC. The encoded protein is CATSDPQGYEQYF.

The chain carries TRBV7-9 and TRBJ2-5; 9 bases line up with TRBD1. Per the germline V gene, CDR1 is SEHNR and CDR2 is FQNEAQ (reference sequence). V lost 5 bases to trimming and J lost 5 bases; unmatched junction nucleotides: 9. CDR3 length: 15 residues. CDR3 DNA: TGTGCCAGCAGCCCCGGGACAGGGTTTGGGGAGACCCAGTACTTC. This sequence encodes CASSPGTGFGETQYF.

V usage is TRBV15 and J usage is TRBJ2-7; D gene unclear. CDR1 and CDR2 (germline): LNHNV, YYDKDF (reference sequence). The CDR3 consists of 15 residues. Deletions cut 0 bases from V and 7 bases from J, with 16 bases between. The DNA for the CDR3 is TGTGCCACCAGCAGAGATCTGGGGTACTTTAGGGAGCAGTACTTC. Translated: CATSRDLGYFREQYF.

Many counts were recorded for this clonotype. The rearrangement links TRBV12-3 or TRBV12-4 to TRBJ1-3; D is ambiguous. This CDR3 contains 13 residues. Between the trimmed V and J ends, which lost 3 bases and 3 bases, there was a span of 6 bases. CDR3 DNA sequence: TGTGCCAGCAGTTTTGTTCGTGGAAACACCATATATTTT. Translating it yields CASSFVRGNTIYF.

This clonotype occurred a few times. V usage is TRBV20-1 and J usage is TRBJ2-1, with 10 nucleotides matching TRBD2. Germline V gene data show CDR1 as DFQATT and CDR2 as SNEGSKA (reference sequence). The CDR3 consists of 14 residues. The V segment lost 6 bases and the J segment 10 bases; nucleotides outside the gene matches: 12. This CDR3 reads CSASSGRAGEEQFF. In DNA, the CDR3 is TGCAGTGCGTCAAGCGGGAGGGCCGGGGAGGAGCAGTTCTTC.

This clonotype has a handful of counts. The genes are TRBV28 and TRBJ2-3, with TRBD2 identical over 10 bases. This CDR3 region has 16 residues. The V and J ends lost 6 bases and 1 base, in that order; junction bases with no gene match: 7. The germline V gene has CDR1 MDHEN and CDR2 SYDVKM. The CDR3 loop is CASSLPSGGGTDTQYF. Written as DNA, the CDR3 is TGTGCCAGCAGCTTGCCAAGCGGGGGGGGCACAGATACGCAGTATTTT.

This clonotype was recorded many times. The rearrangement links TRBV12-3 or TRBV12-4 to TRBJ1-5; D is perhaps TRBD1 (5 bases). Trimming stripped 7 bases from V and 6 bases from J, with 19 bases between. The CDR3 spans 15 residues. The CDR3 region has the DNA TGTGCCAGCACCCCCCGGGCAGGGACCCGTCAGCCCCAGCATTTT. It encodes CASTPRAGTRQPQHF.

This clonotype was detected only a few times. The rearrangement links TRBV27 to TRBJ2-7; TRBD1 aligns across 9 bases. Germline loops: CDR1 MNHEY, CDR2 SMNVEV (reference sequence). Losses at the gene ends were 5 bases for V and 3 bases for J; bases not matched to a gene: 11. The CDR3 totals 16 residues. The CDR3: CASSLPRGQGHYEQYF. The CDR3 region has the DNA TGTGCCAGCAGTCTCCCCCGGGGACAGGGTCACTACGAGCAGTACTTC.

This clonotype was picked up a small number of times. The rearrangement joins TRBV20-1 to TRBJ2-7, with D perhaps matching TRBD2 (6 bases). Germline CDR1 reads DFQATT; CDR2 reads SNEGSKA (reference sequence). The V end lost 4 bases, the J end lost 0 bases, and 10 bases lay between the germline ends. The CDR3 contains 13 residues. The CDR3 spells CSAKGTRSYEQYF. CDR3 nucleotide sequence: TGCAGTGCTAAGGGGACTCGCTCCTACGAGCAGTACTTC.

This clonotype was counted between two and nine times. The chain links TRBV29-1 to TRBJ2-1, with D unresolved. Germline V gene sequence: CDR1 SQVTM, CDR2 ANQGSEA. CDR3 length: 12 amino acids. Trimming left V 7 bases short and J 4 bases short, with 11 bases between. As DNA, the CDR3 is TGCAGCGCAATACTTGGTTACAATGAGCAGTTCTTC. Its protein is CSAILGYNEQFF.

This clonotype was observed a few times. The V gene is TRBV27, the J gene TRBJ1-5, with 10 bases fitting TRBD1. This CDR3 has 16 amino acids. V shed 6 bases, J shed 2 bases, and the junction held 7 bases outside the gene matches. Germline V lookup: CDR1 MNHEY, CDR2 SMNVEV (reference sequence). CDR3 loop: CASRLRQGAGNQPQHF. The CDR3 bases are TGTGCCAGCAGACTCAGACAGGGGGCTGGCAATCAGCCCCAGCATTTT.

This sequence joins TRBV4-2 and TRBJ2-5; D is unresolved. Germline V gives CDR1 LGHNA, CDR2 YNFKEQ. The CDR3 spans 13 residues. V lost 0 bases, J lost 2 bases, and 4 bases lay in between. CDR3 in DNA: TGTGCCAGCAGCCAAGAGAAGCAAGAGACCCAGTACTTC. Translating it yields CASSQEKQETQYF.

This clonotype was seen many times. The chain couples TRBV20-1 to TRBJ2-1; TRBD1 might be the D (6 bases). The CDR3 covers 13 residues. Trimming took 5 bases from V and 4 from J, leaving 12 bases between them. Germline V gene lookup returns CDR1 DFQATT and CDR2 SNEGSKA (reference sequence). This chain's CDR3 is CSAPSQGYNEQFF. CDR3 in DNA: TGCAGTGCTCCCTCGCAGGGGTACAATGAGCAGTTCTTC.

On this clonotype: At one boundary the junction diverges from the germline segment, which might be a read error. The chain links TRBV20-1 to TRBJ2-7; 11 positions agree with TRBD2. CDR1 is DFQATT and CDR2 is SNEGSKA in the germline V gene (reference sequence). CDR3 length: 15 residues. CDR3 region: CCARTGTSGTYEQYF. The CDR3 DNA reads as TGCTGTGCTAGAACCGGGACTAGCGGAACCTACGAGCAGTACTTC.

This clonotype was seen ten or more times. The V and J genes are TRBV5-1 and TRBJ2-1, with 7 bases identical to TRBD2. The CDR3 runs 14 residues. Looked up from germline, CDR1 is SGHRS and CDR2 is YFSETQ. After removal of 3 bases from V and 4 bases from J, the junction contained 4 bases not matched to a gene. CDR3 nucleotide sequence: TGCGCCAGCAGCTCCAGCGGGGCGTACAATGAGCAGTTCTTC. Amino acids: CASSSSGAYNEQFF.

The chain joins TRBV5-1 to TRBJ2-7, with D unresolved. Trimming left V 4 bases short and J 6 bases short, with 20 bases between. Germline assignment: CDR1 SGHRS and CDR2 YFSETQ. This CDR3 is built from 15 residues. The CDR3 loop is CASSPLAIPGPEQYF. As DNA, the CDR3 is TGCGCCAGCAGCCCATTAGCAATCCCAGGACCCGAGCAGTACTTC.

This chain uses TRBV11-2 with TRBJ2-3, with TRBD2 as a possible D gene (5 bases). The CDR3 totals 17 residues. CDR1 SGHAT and CDR2 FQNNGV come from the germline V gene. The germline V and J ends were trimmed by 2 bases and 0 bases, with 15 bases remaining between them. CDR3 DNA sequence: TGTGCCAGCAGCTTATTAAGCGGCGGAACTAGCACAGATACGCAGTATTTT. Translated, it gives CASSLLSGGTSTDTQYF.

This sequence joins TRBV7-2 and TRBJ2-1; tentatively, D is TRBD1 or TRBD2 (5 bases each). The CDR3 length is 16 residues. The V end was cut by 5 bases, the J end by 3 bases, with 17 bases between. The V gene's germline CDR1 is SGHTA and CDR2 FQGNSA. This CDR3 is CASSLRDPNVYNEQFF. For the CDR3, the DNA is TGTGCCAGCAGCCTCCGGGACCCCAACGTCTACAATGAGCAGTTCTTC.

This clonotype was picked up many times. The chain is built from TRBV7-9 and TRBJ2-3; a weak D match, TRBD1 (6 bases). CDR1 is SEHNR and CDR2 is FQNEAQ in the germline V gene (reference sequence). V was cut by 5 bases and J by 4 bases, with 22 bases left in between. The CDR3 consists of 17 residues. The CDR3 DNA reads as TGTGCCAGCAGCCACCCAGTAACAGGGTCGGAGGCAGATACGCAGTATTTT. It is translated as CASSHPVTGSEADTQYF.